This T cell receptor beta chain was profiled in a study of blood T cell repertoires in COVID-19. Study background: COVID-19 samples, acute and convalescent, were from the United States, Italy and Spain. T cells, B-cell-depleted T cells, or PBMCs provided the cDNA or gDNA that served as material.

Authors' methods: Estimation of nucleated cell counts was performed using reference gene primer amplification. TCRdb's table, derived via immunoSEQ multiplex PCR, lists solely in-frame clones and lacks some. V and J calls and clone size follow that table, whereas D and trimming were derived from the DNA. The sample includes over 400,000 clones, 85% to 90% of them seen just once. Germline CDR1 is MDHEN and CDR2 is SYDVKM. The V end lost 8 bases, the J end lost 2 bases, and 12 bases lay between the germline ends. The CDR3 spans 14 residues. The chain has TRBV28 and TRBJ2-2, with a tentative D call TRBD2 (7 bases). This TCR was recovered from a woman between 50 and 59 years old with COVID-19, enrolled during active disease. The sample taken for sequencing was peripheral blood. The CDR3: CASLGGANTGELFF. The CDR3 DNA reads TGTGCCAGCCTAGGGGGGGCCAACACCGGGGAGCTGTTTTTT.